This TCR beta chain was sequenced in a study of T cells in Graves' hyperthyroidism and ophthalmopathy. The study, taken as a whole, reports: Stable hyperthyroidism was told apart from ophthalmopathy by a model built on 13 V-J features. Ophthalmopathy was model-predicted a median roughly 6.2 months pre-onset. Peripheral blood also featured most of the thyroid clonotypes expanded above 0.001.

Germline V gene data show CDR1 as MDHEN and CDR2 as SYDVKM. V dropped 7 bases and J dropped 7 bases, with 13 bases sitting between them. The CDR3 is made up of 13 amino acids. If no ophthalmopathy progression occurred within 18 months, Graves' hyperthyroidism was stable. The sample holds a few counts of this clonotype. Its antigen is as yet unknown. Authors of the study amplified TCR beta CDR3 regions from RNA transcripts. TCR CDR3 underwent first-round RT-PCR with the HTBI primer set. In TCRdb, the multiplex PCR reads were re-called with MiXCR into one record per CDR3 protein. This sample yields approximately 430,000 distinct CDR3 sequences, of which less than 20% are seen a single time; 11% to 15% belongs to the top ten.

The sample comprised blood. The gene calls are TRBV28 and TRBJ1-4; D gene unclear. This sequence originates from a woman between 18 and 29 years old with Graves' hyperthyroidism. Here the CDR3 reads CASNPSGIEKLFF. CDR3 sequence (DNA): TGTGCCAGCAACCCCTCGGGGATTGAAAAACTGTTTTTT.